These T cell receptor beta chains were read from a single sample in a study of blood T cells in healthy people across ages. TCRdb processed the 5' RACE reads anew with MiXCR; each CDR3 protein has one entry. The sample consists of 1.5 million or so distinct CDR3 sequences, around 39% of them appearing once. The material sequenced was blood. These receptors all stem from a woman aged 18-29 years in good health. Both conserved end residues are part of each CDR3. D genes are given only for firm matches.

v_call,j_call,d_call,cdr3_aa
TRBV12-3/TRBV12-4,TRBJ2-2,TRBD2,CASGRLAGHTGELFF
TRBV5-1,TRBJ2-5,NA,CASSYRDANAETQYF
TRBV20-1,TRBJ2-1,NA,CSGSDVLSYEQFF
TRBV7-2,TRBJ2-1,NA,CASSLVGQGEQFF
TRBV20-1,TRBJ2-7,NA,CSARKAASSYEQYF
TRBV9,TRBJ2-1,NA,CASSRSWLYNEQFF
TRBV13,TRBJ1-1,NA,CASSFWARNTEAFF
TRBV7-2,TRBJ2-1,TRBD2,CASSLDLAGGVRQFF
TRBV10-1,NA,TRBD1,CASRQGAEETQYF
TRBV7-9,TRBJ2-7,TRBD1,CASSLLQGEFYNEQYF
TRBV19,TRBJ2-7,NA,CASSARLAGASYEQYF
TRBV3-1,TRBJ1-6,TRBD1,CASSRLPGTGNSPLHF
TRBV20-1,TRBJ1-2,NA,CSAEGSNYGYTF
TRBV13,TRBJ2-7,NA,CASSTNRRSSYEQYF
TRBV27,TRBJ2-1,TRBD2,CASRPGGGLYNEQFF
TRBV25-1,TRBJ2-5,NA,CASSEYGRGTQETQYF
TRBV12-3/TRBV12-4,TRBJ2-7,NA,CASSLAIRGRGGYEQYF
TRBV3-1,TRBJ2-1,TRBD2,CASSPPLAGGPGGEQFF